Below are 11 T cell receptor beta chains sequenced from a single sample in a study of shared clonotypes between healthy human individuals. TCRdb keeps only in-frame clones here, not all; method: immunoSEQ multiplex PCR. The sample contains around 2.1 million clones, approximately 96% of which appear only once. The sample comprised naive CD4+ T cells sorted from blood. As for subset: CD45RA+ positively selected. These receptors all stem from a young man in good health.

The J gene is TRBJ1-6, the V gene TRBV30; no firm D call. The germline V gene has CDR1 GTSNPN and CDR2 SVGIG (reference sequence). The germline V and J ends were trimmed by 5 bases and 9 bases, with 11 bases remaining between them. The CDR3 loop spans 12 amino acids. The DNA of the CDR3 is TGTGCCTGGGGACGATCGAGTTCACCCCTCCACTTT. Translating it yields CAWGRSSSPLHF.

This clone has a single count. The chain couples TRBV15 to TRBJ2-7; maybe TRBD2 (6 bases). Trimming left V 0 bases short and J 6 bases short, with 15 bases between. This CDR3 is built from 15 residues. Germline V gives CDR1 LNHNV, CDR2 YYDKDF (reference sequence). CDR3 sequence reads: CATSRDGRTGGEQYF. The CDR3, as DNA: TGTGCCACCAGCAGAGATGGACGGACCGGGGGCGAGCAGTACTTC.

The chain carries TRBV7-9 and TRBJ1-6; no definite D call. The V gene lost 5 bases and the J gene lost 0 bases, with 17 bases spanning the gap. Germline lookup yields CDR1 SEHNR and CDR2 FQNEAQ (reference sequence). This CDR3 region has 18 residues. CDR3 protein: CASSPAGLPSSYNSPLHF. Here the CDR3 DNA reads TGTGCCAGCAGCCCAGCCGGTTTACCGAGCTCCTATAATTCACCCCTCCACTTT. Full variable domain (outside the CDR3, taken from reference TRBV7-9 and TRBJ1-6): DTGVSQNPRHKITKRGQNVTFRCDPISEHNRLYWYRQTLGQGPEFLTYFQNEAQLEKSRLLSDRFSAERPKGSFSTLEIQRTEQGDSAMYLCASSPAGLPSSYNSPLHFGNGTRLTVT.

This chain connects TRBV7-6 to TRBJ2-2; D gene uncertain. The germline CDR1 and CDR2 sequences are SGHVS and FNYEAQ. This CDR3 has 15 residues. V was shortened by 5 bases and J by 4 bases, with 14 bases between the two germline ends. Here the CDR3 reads CASSHTSALTGELFF. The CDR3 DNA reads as TGTGCCAGCAGCCACACCTCGGCACTCACCGGGGAGCTGTTTTTT.

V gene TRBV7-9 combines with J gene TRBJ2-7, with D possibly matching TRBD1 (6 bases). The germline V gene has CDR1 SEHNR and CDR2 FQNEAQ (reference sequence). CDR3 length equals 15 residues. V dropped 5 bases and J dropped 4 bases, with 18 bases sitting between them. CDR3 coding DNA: TGTGCCAGCAGCCGCACAGGGCAATCTGGATACGAGCAGTACTTC. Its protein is CASSRTGQSGYEQYF.

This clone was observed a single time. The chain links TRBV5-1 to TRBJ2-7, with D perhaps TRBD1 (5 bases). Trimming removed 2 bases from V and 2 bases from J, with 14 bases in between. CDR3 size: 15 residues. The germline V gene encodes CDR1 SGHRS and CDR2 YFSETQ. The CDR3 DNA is TGCGCCAGCAGCTTTGGATCGACAGCCGCCTACGAGCAGTACTTC. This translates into CASSFGSTAAYEQYF.

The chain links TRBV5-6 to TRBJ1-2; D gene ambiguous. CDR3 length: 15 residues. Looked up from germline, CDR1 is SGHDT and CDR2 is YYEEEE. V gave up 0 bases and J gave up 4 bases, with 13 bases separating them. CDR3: CASSLGTLSSYGYTF. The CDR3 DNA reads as TGTGCCAGCAGCTTGGGTACCTTGTCGAGCTATGGCTACACCTTC.

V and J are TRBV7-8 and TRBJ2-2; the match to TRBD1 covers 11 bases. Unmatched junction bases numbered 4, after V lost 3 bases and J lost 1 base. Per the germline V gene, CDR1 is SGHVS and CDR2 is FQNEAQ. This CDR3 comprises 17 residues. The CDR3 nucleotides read TGTGCCAGCAGCTTTCTCGGGACAGGGGGGAACACCGGGGAGCTGTTTTTT. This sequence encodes CASSFLGTGGNTGELFF.

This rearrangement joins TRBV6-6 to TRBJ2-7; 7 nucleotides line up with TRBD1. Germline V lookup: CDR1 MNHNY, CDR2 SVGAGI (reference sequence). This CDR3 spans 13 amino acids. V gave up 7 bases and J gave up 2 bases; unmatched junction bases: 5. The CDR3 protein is CASNTGVAYEQYF. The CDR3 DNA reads TGTGCCAGCAACACAGGGGTGGCCTACGAGCAGTACTTC.

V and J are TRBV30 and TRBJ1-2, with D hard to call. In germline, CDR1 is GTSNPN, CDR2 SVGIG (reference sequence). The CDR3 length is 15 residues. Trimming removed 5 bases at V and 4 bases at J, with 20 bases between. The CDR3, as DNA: TGTGCCTGGGCACCCCTAGGCGGGAGGAGCTATGGCTACACCTTC. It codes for CAWAPLGGRSYGYTF.

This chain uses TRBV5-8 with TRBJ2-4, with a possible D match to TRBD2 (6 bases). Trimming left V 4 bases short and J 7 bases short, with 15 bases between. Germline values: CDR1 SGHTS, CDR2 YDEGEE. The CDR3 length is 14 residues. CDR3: CASSPRGTWNIQYF. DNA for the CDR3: TGTGCCAGCAGCCCCCGGGGGACGTGGAACATTCAGTACTTC.